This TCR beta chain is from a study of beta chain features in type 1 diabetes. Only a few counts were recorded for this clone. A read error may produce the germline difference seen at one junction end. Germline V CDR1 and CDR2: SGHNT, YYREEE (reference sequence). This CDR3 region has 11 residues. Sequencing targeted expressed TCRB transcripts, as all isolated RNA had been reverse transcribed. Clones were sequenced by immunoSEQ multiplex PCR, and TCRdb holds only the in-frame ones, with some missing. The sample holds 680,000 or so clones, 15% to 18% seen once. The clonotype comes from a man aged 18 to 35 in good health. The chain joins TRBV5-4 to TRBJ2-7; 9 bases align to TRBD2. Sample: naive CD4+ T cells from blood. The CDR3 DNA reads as TGTGCCAGCAGCTTGGCCGAGCGGGAGGAATTC. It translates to CASSLAEREEF.